This T cell receptor (beta chain) was captured by sequencing in a study of T cells expressing NK-cell markers. On the study more broadly: Cells sorted as CD3+CD56+NKG2C+, CD3+CD56+NKG2C- and CD3+CD56-NKG2C+ T cells supplied the TCR beta repertoires. One of the eight sequenced donors was seronegative, whereas the other seven were HCMV-seropositive. Study conclusions and caveats: Several donors likewise had their CD3+CD56-NKG2C+ fraction led by these clonotypes.

Scientists made TCR beta cDNA using 5'RACE template switching with UMIs. No DNA is given; TCRdb re-called the 5' RACE reads and lists each CDR3 protein once. This table holds some 460,000 distinct CDR3 sequences. A note on this clonotype: Its antigen is undetermined.

Sample: blood T cells: a sorted CD56 or NKG2C T cell subset, CD4+ or CD8+ T cells, or bulk PBMC T cells (not recorded which). This receptor was taken from a woman between 50 and 59 years old in good health.

The CDR3 protein is CAISEPTLNPETQYF. V and J are TRBV10-3 and TRBJ2-5. Germline loops: CDR1 ENHRY, CDR2 SYGVKD. There are 15 residues in the CDR3.